The 6 T cell receptor beta chains below all came from one sample that was sequenced in a study of cytomegalovirus exposure and HLA in healthy donors. The PCR made use of 60 Vbeta and 13 Jbeta primers. Only in-frame clones appear in the TCRdb table, and some are missing; sequencing was by immunoSEQ multiplex PCR. The sample carries under 130,000 clones, over 70% recorded once. Source material: PBMCs. These receptors were obtained from a male donor in good health and CMV-seronegative.

This clone appeared a few times. V gene TRBV23-1 combines with J gene TRBJ1-2; D remains unclear. TRBV23-1 is given ORF status, its function remaining uncertain. Trimming left V 0 bases short and J 8 bases short, with 22 bases between. CDR3 size: 17 residues. CDR3: CASSQSEDRLLTVGYTF. CDR3 sequence (DNA): TGCGCCAGCAGTCAATCGGAGGATCGGTTGCTAACGGTCGGCTACACCTTC.

The chain links TRBV27 to TRBJ2-7; TRBD2 aligns across 10 bases. The V gene end was trimmed by 3 bases and the J gene end by 2 bases; junction bases not matched to a gene: 7. Germline V gene data show CDR1 as MNHEY and CDR2 as SMNVEV (reference sequence). CDR3 length equals 16 residues. DNA of the CDR3: TGTGCCAGCAGTTTGACCCTAGCGGGAGTCGCCTACGAGCAGTACTTC. It yields the protein CASSLTLAGVAYEQYF.

In its sample, this clone was seen a few times. This chain uses TRBV27 with TRBJ2-7; 9 positions match TRBD2. CDR3 length: 17 residues. J was trimmed by 6 bases and V by 2 bases; bases with no gene match: 14. CDR1 MNHEY and CDR2 SMNVEV come from the germline V gene (reference sequence). The CDR3: CASSLRVEGGRAGEQYF. The CDR3, as DNA: TGTGCCAGCAGTTTAAGGGTGGAGGGCGGGAGGGCCGGCGAGCAGTACTTC.

This rearrangement joins TRBV29-1 to TRBJ2-7; 8 nucleotides match TRBD1. The CDR3 covers 12 residues. With V trimmed by 5 bases and J by 5 bases, 5 bases remained unmatched. Germline V gives CDR1 SQVTM, CDR2 ANQGSEA. CDR3 sequence (DNA): TGCAGCGTTCAAGGACAGGGCCACGAGCAGTACTTC. Translated, it gives CSVQGQGHEQYF.

The V and J genes are TRBV7-9 and TRBJ2-7; 12 nucleotides match TRBD2. Germline V CDR1 and CDR2: SEHNR, FQNEAQ (reference sequence). The CDR3 loop spans 15 amino acids. Trimming took 5 bases from V and 3 from J; bases not matched to a gene: 5. In DNA, the CDR3 is TGTGCCAGCAGCCTGGGACTAGCGGGCCTCTACGAGCAGTACTTC. Translated, it gives CASSLGLAGLYEQYF.

V and J are TRBV28 and TRBJ1-2; D call uncertain. V lost 3 bases and J lost 2, with 16 bases in between. Germline values: CDR1 MDHEN, CDR2 SYDVKM. The CDR3 extends over 16 amino acids. CDR3 region: CASSFPGGLGNYGYTF. CDR3 DNA sequence: TGTGCCAGCAGTTTCCCCGGAGGACTGGGGAACTATGGCTACACCTTC.